What follows are 32 T cell receptor beta chains derived from one specimen sequenced in a study of blood T cell repertoires in COVID-19. Using immunoSEQ multiplex PCR, the repertoire was profiled, and TCRdb retains in-frame clones only, with some absent. The table has more than 250,000 clones, approximately 91% seen once. Source material: peripheral blood. The origin of the receptors is a human donor in a cohort sampled during active COVID-19.

This clone was detected only once. This chain links TRBV7-9 with TRBJ2-7; 11 bases agree with TRBD1. V shed 5 bases and J 4 bases; nucleotides not matched to a gene: 7. CDR3 length equals 15 residues. From germline, CDR1 is SEHNR and CDR2 FQNEAQ (reference sequence). The CDR3 nucleotides are TGTGCCAGCAGCCCGGGACAGGGGGATCCTTACGAGCAGTACTTC. Amino acid sequence: CASSPGQGDPYEQYF.

This clone has a single count. The rearrangement links TRBV18 to TRBJ2-2, with TRBD1 matching 9 bases. The CDR3 has 14 amino acids. The V segment lost 6 bases and the J segment 6 bases; nucleotides outside the gene matches: 5. Germline V lookup: CDR1 KGHSH, CDR2 LQKENI. The CDR3 DNA reads TGTGCCAGCTCTACGACAGGGGGTCCCGGGGAGCTGTTTTTT. Translated, it gives CASSTTGGPGELFF.

The rearrangement links TRBV19 to TRBJ1-5; no firm D call. The CDR3 totals 13 residues. The germline V gene has CDR1 LNHDA and CDR2 SQIVND (reference sequence). The germline V and J ends were trimmed by 3 bases and 4 bases, with 7 bases remaining between them. The chain's CDR3 is CASSIQANQPQHF. As DNA, the CDR3 is TGTGCCAGTAGTATCCAGGCTAATCAGCCCCAGCATTTT.

Regarding this clone: The same CDR3 can be traced to other DNA sequences in this sample. The chain links TRBV5-5 to TRBJ1-5; tentative D call: TRBD1 (5 bases). The V gene's germline CDR1 is SGHKS and CDR2 YYEKEE (reference sequence). There are 15 residues in the CDR3. With 2 bases removed from V and 0 bases from J, the gap between germline ends came to 9 bases. The CDR3 sequence is CASSLTGNSNQPQHF. The CDR3 nucleotides are TGTGCCAGCAGCTTAACAGGTAATAGCAATCAGCCCCAGCATTTT.

This chain joins TRBV6-6 and TRBJ2-5, with 16 bases fitting TRBD2. The germline V gene has CDR1 MNHNY and CDR2 SVGAGI (reference sequence). This CDR3 contains 16 residues. Losses at the gene ends were 6 bases for V and 5 bases for J; bases not matched to a gene: 6. The CDR3 protein is CASREGLAGGRETQYF. The CDR3 DNA reads as TGTGCCAGCAGGGAGGGACTAGCGGGGGGGCGGGAGACCCAGTACTTC.

This clone has just one count. The gene calls are TRBV13 and TRBJ1-1; D might be TRBD1 (6 bases). Germline CDR1 and CDR2: PRHDT and FYEKMQ (reference sequence). The CDR3 is 13 amino acids. With 5 bases removed from V and 1 base from J, the gap between germline ends came to 8 bases. CDR3 coding DNA: TGTGCCAGCAGCCTACAGGGGAACACTGAAGCTTTCTTT. It encodes CASSLQGNTEAFF.

The J gene is TRBJ2-7, the V gene TRBV6-2 or TRBV6-3, with D hard to call. The CDR3 length is 13 residues. V lost 6 bases, J lost 2 bases, and 11 bases lay in between. The V gene's germline CDR1 is MNHEY and CDR2 SVGEGT. Here the CDR3 DNA reads TGTGCCAGCAGCCGCAGGAACCCCTACGAGCAGTACTTC. Its translation is CASSRRNPYEQYF.

A single count supports this clone. The chain employs TRBV30 and TRBJ1-5, with a possible D match to TRBD1 (5 bases). Germline loops: CDR1 GTSNPN, CDR2 SVGIG (reference sequence). V dropped 0 bases and J dropped 0 bases, with 12 bases sitting between them. CDR3 length: 16 amino acids. The CDR3 DNA is TGTGCCTGGAGTGTAAGCGGGGGGGTTAGCAATCAGCCCCAGCATTTT. Protein: CAWSVSGGVSNQPQHF.

The chain joins TRBV5-1 to TRBJ2-1; D remains unclear. Germline CDR1 reads SGHRS; CDR2 reads YFSETQ. The CDR3 spans 12 residues. Trimming removed 1 base from V and 4 bases from J, with 3 bases in between. The CDR3 is CASSLQYNEQFF. DNA for the CDR3: TGCGCCAGCAGCTTGCAATACAATGAGCAGTTCTTC. The full variable domain, in which reference TRBV5-1 and TRBJ2-1 provide the parts outside the CDR3, is KAGVTQTPRYLIKTRGQQVTLSCSPISGHRSVSWYQQTPGQGLQFLFEYFSETQRNKGNFPGRFSGRQFSNSRSEMNVSTLELGDSALYLCASSLQYNEQFFGPGTRLTVL.

The rearrangement uses TRBV6-5 and TRBJ2-2; D is possibly TRBD1 (5 bases). In germline, CDR1 is MNHEY, CDR2 SVGAGI. V shed 7 bases and J shed 4 bases, with 10 bases lying between them. This CDR3 contains 13 residues. The CDR3 here is CASTIRGTGELFF. In DNA, the CDR3 is TGTGCCAGCACCATAAGGGGCACCGGGGAGCTGTTTTTT.

This clone was seen only once. The same CDR3 is also encoded by other DNA sequences in this sample. The V and J genes are TRBV29-1 and TRBJ2-7; TRBD1 matches at 7 bases. V dropped 3 bases and J dropped 2; count of bases not matched to a gene: 1. The CDR3 totals 12 residues. CDR1 SQVTM and CDR2 ANQGSEA come from the germline V gene. CDR3: CSVEGQTYEQYF. The CDR3 DNA reads as TGCAGCGTTGAGGGACAGACCTACGAGCAGTACTTC.

V usage is TRBV10-3 and J usage is TRBJ2-1; 7 positions agree with TRBD2. The CDR3 runs to 13 residues. Trimming cost V 10 bases and J 3 bases; bases outside gene matches: 6. Germline loops: CDR1 ENHRY, CDR2 SYGVKD. In nucleotides, the CDR3 is TGTGCCACACTGGGAGGGCTCTACAATGAGCAGTTCTTC. Residues: CATLGGLYNEQFF.

The chain employs TRBV30 and TRBJ1-1, with D unclear. Looked up from germline, CDR1 is GTSNPN and CDR2 is SVGIG (reference sequence). The ends were cut back, 2 bases at V and 5 bases at J, with 9 bases in the middle. There are 12 residues in the CDR3. CDR3 nucleotide sequence: TGTGCCTGGAGTAAAATGAGGACTGAAGCTTTCTTT. It translates to CAWSKMRTEAFF.

The chain couples TRBV7-3 to TRBJ2-7; 8 bases align to TRBD1. This CDR3 comprises 15 residues. Germline CDR1 and CDR2: SGHTA and FQGTGA. J gave up 4 bases and V 4 bases, and 9 bases lay outside the gene matches. Here the CDR3 DNA reads TGTGCCAGCAGCTCTGGACAGGGTAGTTTGTACGAGCAGTACTTC. This gives the protein CASSSGQGSLYEQYF.

This sequence joins TRBV19 and TRBJ1-6; a possible D gene is TRBD1 (6 bases). This CDR3 spans 15 amino acids. Germline assignment: CDR1 LNHDA and CDR2 SQIVND (reference sequence). V was trimmed by 5 bases and J by 0 bases, leaving 8 bases between them. The CDR3 here is CASSQGNSYNSPLHF. DNA for the CDR3: TGTGCCAGTAGTCAGGGGAACTCCTATAATTCACCCCTCCACTTT. The full variable domain, rest sourced from reference TRBV19 and TRBJ1-6, is DGGITQSPKYLFRKEGQNVTLSCEQNLNHDAMYWYRQDPGQGLRLIYYSQIVNDFQKGDIAEGYSVSREKKESFPLTVTSAQKNPTAFYLCASSQGNSYNSPLHFGNGTRLTVT.

The V call is TRBV27, the J call TRBJ1-2, with D maybe TRBD1 (6 bases). Looked up from germline, CDR1 is MNHEY and CDR2 is SMNVEV (reference sequence). Trimming shortened V by 6 bases and J by 3 bases, and 14 bases separated the two germline ends. The CDR3 is 14 amino acids. CDR3 sequence (DNA): TGTGCCAGCAGGAACAGGGAATCTGACTATGGCTACACCTTC. It is translated as CASRNRESDYGYTF.

This chain connects TRBV6-5 to TRBJ1-2, with D possibly matching TRBD1 (6 bases). The CDR3 is made up of 13 amino acids. Per germline, CDR1 MNHEY and CDR2 SVGAGI. Trimming cost V 1 base and J 10 bases, with 13 bases left between them. CDR3 bases: TGTGCCAGCAGTTACTTGGACAGAAGTCCCTACACCTTC. It encodes CASSYLDRSPYTF.

This chain connects TRBV5-6 to TRBJ1-6, with unresolved D. With 3 bases removed from V and 5 bases from J, the gap between germline ends came to 6 bases. The CDR3 totals 13 residues. Looked up from germline, CDR1 is SGHDT and CDR2 is YYEEEE. Here the CDR3 reads CASSSPHNSPLHF. The DNA for the CDR3 is TGTGCCAGCAGCTCTCCTCATAATTCACCCCTCCACTTT.

This chain links TRBV5-6 with TRBJ2-6; no clear D gene. V dropped 7 bases and J dropped 0 bases, with 5 bases sitting between them. There are 13 residues in the CDR3. The germline gives CDR1 SGHDT, CDR2 YYEEEE. CDR3 residues: CASQFSGANVLTF. The CDR3 DNA reads TGTGCCAGCCAGTTCTCTGGGGCCAACGTCCTGACTTTC.

The V gene is TRBV2, the J gene TRBJ2-7; a weak D match, TRBD2 (5 bases). With 5 bases removed from V and 7 bases from J, the gap between germline ends came to 27 bases. Germline V gives CDR1 SNHLY, CDR2 FYNNEI. This CDR3 contains 17 residues. The CDR3 nucleotides are TGTGCCAGCAGTTTCCTAGCTGGAGAGGGCGTTCGAGAGGAGCAGTACTTC. As protein: CASSFLAGEGVREEQYF. The complete variable domain, with remaining parts taken from reference TRBV2 and TRBJ2-7, reads EPEVTQTPSHQVTQMGQEVILRCVPISNHLYFYWYRQILGQKVEFLVSFYNNEISEKSEIFDDQFSVERPDGSNFTLKIRSTKLEDSAMYFCASSFLAGEGVREEQYFGPGTRLTVT.

The V and J genes are TRBV9 and TRBJ2-5, with 9 bases fitting TRBD2. The V gene's germline CDR1 is SGDLS and CDR2 YYNGEE. CDR3 length: 15 amino acids. The V and J ends lost 0 bases and 5 bases, in that order; junction bases with no gene match: 5. CDR3 sequence: CASSVGASGAETQYF. In DNA, the CDR3 is TGTGCCAGCAGCGTAGGGGCTAGCGGGGCGGAGACCCAGTACTTC. The full variable domain, rest sourced from reference TRBV9 and TRBJ2-5, is DSGVTQTPKHLITATGQRVTLRCSPRSGDLSVYWYQQSLDQGLQFLIQYYNGEERAKGNILERFSAQQFPDLHSELNLSSLELGDSALYFCASSVGASGAETQYFGPGTRLLVL.

The rearrangement links TRBV7-2 to TRBJ2-3, with D hard to call. CDR3 length: 15 residues. The V gene's germline CDR1 is SGHTA and CDR2 FQGNSA. Trimming left V 3 bases short and J 3 bases short, with 13 bases between. The CDR3 sequence: CASSLTFLRTDTQYF. Here the CDR3 DNA reads TGTGCCAGCAGCTTGACGTTTTTGCGGACAGATACGCAGTATTTT.

This chain links TRBV9 with TRBJ2-7, with 7 nucleotides matching TRBD2. J was trimmed by 3 bases and V by 4 bases; bases with no gene match: 7. CDR3 size: 14 residues. Germline V lookup: CDR1 SGDLS, CDR2 YYNGEE. The CDR3: CASSPRLALYEQYF. CDR3 DNA sequence: TGTGCCAGCAGCCCCCGACTAGCCCTCTACGAGCAGTACTTC.

J is TRBJ2-1 and V is TRBV7-3, with TRBD2 matching 8 bases. V shed 4 bases and J 7 bases; nucleotides not matched to a gene: 6. CDR1 and CDR2 from the germline V gene are SGHTA and FQGTGA. The CDR3 has 14 amino acids. CDR3 nucleotide sequence: TGTGCCAGCAGCTCCGGACTAGCTCCGAATGAGCAGTTCTTC. As protein: CASSSGLAPNEQFF. The variable domain in full, completed from reference TRBV7-3 and TRBJ2-1, reads GAGVSQTPSNKVTEKGKYVELRCDPISGHTALYWYRQSLGQGPEFLIYFQGTGAADDSGLPNDRFFAVRPEGSVSTLKIQRTERGDSAVYLCASSSGLAPNEQFFGPGTRLTVL.

This clone has just a few counts. The rearrangement uses TRBV6-1 and TRBJ2-6; 9 bases match TRBD1. The V segment lost 3 bases and the J segment 0 bases; nucleotides outside the gene matches: 6. The CDR3 sequence is 18 residues long. CDR1 and CDR2 from the germline V gene are MNHNS and SASEGT. CDR3 protein: CASSEGQGFSSGANVLTF. DNA for the CDR3: TGTGCCAGCAGTGAGGGACAGGGATTTAGCTCTGGGGCCAACGTCCTGACTTTC.

Only one count was recorded for this clone. This chain uses TRBV5-4 with TRBJ1-1; D is unclear. In germline, CDR1 is SGHNT, CDR2 YYREEE (reference sequence). CDR3 length: 15 residues. V was cut by 1 base and J by 1 base, with 11 bases left in between. For the CDR3, the DNA is TGTGCCAGCAGCTTGTCAAGTTCCGGGAACACTGAAGCTTTCTTT. This translates into CASSLSSSGNTEAFF. Together with reference TRBV5-4 and TRBJ1-1, the CDR3 gives the full variable domain: ETGVTQSPTHLIKTRGQQVTLRCSSQSGHNTVSWYQQALGQGPQFIFQYYREEENGRGNFPPRFSGLQFPNYSSELNVNALELDDSALYLCASSLSSSGNTEAFFGQGTRLTVV.

This clone was observed a single time. This chain uses TRBV7-6 with TRBJ2-5; tentatively, D is TRBD1 (6 bases). V lost 0 bases and J lost 2, with 19 bases in between. From germline, CDR1 is SGHVS and CDR2 FNYEAQ. CDR3 length: 18 amino acids. CDR3 in amino acids: CASSLAGIADRHQETQYF. The CDR3 DNA reads as TGTGCCAGCAGCTTAGCCGGGATAGCTGACAGGCATCAAGAGACCCAGTACTTC. Complete variable domain (other parts from reference TRBV7-6 and TRBJ2-5): GAGVSQSPRYKVTKRGQDVALRCDPISGHVSLYWYRQALGQGPEFLTYFNYEAQQDKSGLPNDRFSAERPEGSISTLTIQRTEQRDSAMYRCASSLAGIADRHQETQYFGPGTRLLVL.

The rearrangement joins TRBV4-3 to TRBJ2-7; 7 positions agree with TRBD2. This CDR3 has 19 amino acids. J gave up 2 bases and V 0 bases, and 16 bases lay outside the gene matches. Germline CDR1 is LGHNA and CDR2 is YSLEER. CDR3 nucleotide sequence: TGCGCCAGCAGCCAAGATTTAGGTGGATACGCGGGAGATCCCTACGAGCAGTACTTC. Protein product: CASSQDLGGYAGDPYEQYF.

The chain combines TRBV19 with TRBJ2-7; a weak D match, TRBD1 (6 bases). The CDR3 consists of 14 residues. The germline gives CDR1 LNHDA, CDR2 SQIVND (reference sequence). Trimming removed 3 bases from V and 9 bases from J, with 18 bases in between. CDR3 nucleotide sequence: TGTGCCAGTAGTATGGGGCAGGGGTCGGCGGGGCAGTACTTC. It translates to CASSMGQGSAGQYF.

This chain uses TRBV7-3 with TRBJ1-3; 9 bases line up with TRBD1. The ends lost 2 bases at V and 4 bases at J; junction bases unmatched: 3. The CDR3 sequence is 15 residues long. The V gene's germline CDR1 is SGHTA and CDR2 FQGTGA. The CDR3: CASSLGTGRGNTIYF. Here the CDR3 DNA reads TGTGCCAGCAGCTTAGGGACAGGGAGAGGAAACACCATATATTTT.

This sequence joins TRBV23-1 and TRBJ1-1; D uncertain. TRBV23-1 has ORF status, its function being uncertain. The V end was cut by 9 bases, the J end by 2 bases, with 16 bases between. This CDR3 has 14 amino acids. Written as DNA, the CDR3 is TGCGCCAGTCGACACGGGGTTCCAAACACTGAAGCTTTCTTT. Residues: CASRHGVPNTEAFF.

The chain combines TRBV7-2 with TRBJ1-5, with 7 bases identical to TRBD1. The V gene's germline CDR1 is SGHTA and CDR2 FQGNSA. J lost 7 bases, V lost 4 bases, and 7 bases had no gene match. The CDR3 loop spans 14 amino acids. The CDR3 here is CASSWSGQYQPQHF. In DNA form, the CDR3 reads TGTGCCAGCAGCTGGTCGGGACAGTACCAGCCCCAGCATTTT.